Reported below is one T cell receptor (beta chain). What it binds is unknown. TCRdb recomputed calls from the reads with MiXCR, one row per CDR3 protein. The repertoire holds approximately 83,000 distinct CDR3 sequences, 24% seen once, with around 50% in the top ten. These data belong to a study of T cell repertoires in cytomegalovirus infection. Study-level information: HLA-B-restricted CMV epitopes that are well studied, plus recently identified HLA-C-restricted ones, were used by the study.

The ends lost 0 bases at V and 8 bases at J; junction bases unmatched: 9. The CDR3 contains 15 residues. Germline-derived CDR1 and CDR2 are LGHNA and YSLEER. Study results and limitations: Identification of carriers of CMV plus the relevant HLA was performed using cumulative public TCR beta family frequency.

The sequence was collected from a human donor in good health (CMV status not recorded). Some clones in this sample may be carry-over from other donors' samples. V and J are TRBV4-3 and TRBJ1-1, with TRBD1 matching 7 bases. Sample: CD8+ T cells from cultured PBMCs, taken from culture after CMV antigen stimulation. The chain's CDR3 is CASSQDDNRGTEAFF. In nucleotides, the CDR3 is TGCGCCAGCAGCCAAGATGATAACAGGGGTACCGAAGCTTTCTTT.